This record looks at one T cell receptor (beta chain) sequence and its context. What it binds is unknown. The source of the sample is a study of human T cells and chemical hapten exposure. Study-level background: TCR yields differed between samples (mainly from small differences in pooled library volume).

TCRdb reprocessed the RACE reads via MiXCR and lists one record per CDR3 protein. The sample has approximately 120,000 distinct CDR3 sequences, 9% to 9.5% seen once. Stated time point: patch test 2, 6 weeks after DPC sensitization. Treatment of the sample: therapeutic diphenylcyclopropenone sensitization with weekly scalp DPC. V was clipped by 3 bases and J by 3 bases, with 14 bases between them. Germline CDR1 is KGHSH and CDR2 is LQKENI. This CDR3 comprises 16 residues. Findings of the study overall: TCRs exceeding 1 in 1000 frequency stayed unchanged with DPC sensitization.

The chain links TRBV18 to TRBJ1-4, with unresolved D. The receptor was derived from a middle-aged woman with alopecia areata. Some clones in this sample may be carry-over from other donors' samples. The sequencing here drew on whole blood, taken in connection with sensitization to the hapten diphenylcyclopropenone (DPC). This CDR3 is CASSPGRNLANEKLFF. The CDR3 DNA reads as TGTGCCAGCTCACCCGGACGGAACTTGGCTAATGAAAAACTGTTTTTT.